A single sample gave rise to the 19 T cell receptor beta chains below, sequenced in a study of blood T cell repertoires in COVID-19. TCRdb's table, derived via immunoSEQ multiplex PCR, lists solely in-frame clones and lacks some. Among tens of thousands of clones listed, under 90% were seen once. Sequenced sample: peripheral blood. These TCRs come from a human donor in a cohort sampled during active COVID-19.

This clone was recorded a few times. V and J are TRBV5-1 and TRBJ1-1, with 7 bases aligning to TRBD1. The CDR3 has 15 residues. CDR1 and CDR2 (germline): SGHRS, YFSETQ. The J segment lost 4 bases and the V segment lost 2 bases, leaving 8 bases of the junction unmatched. This chain's CDR3 is CASSFQGVSGTEAFF. In DNA, the CDR3 is TGCGCCAGCAGCTTTCAGGGGGTTAGCGGCACTGAAGCTTTCTTT.

The rearrangement links TRBV7-2 to TRBJ2-5; TRBD1 agrees at 8 bases. Germline values: CDR1 SGHTA, CDR2 FQGNSA. This CDR3 comprises 14 residues. Trimming removed 6 bases from V and 5 bases from J; junction bases left unmatched: 8. The CDR3 spells CASRAQGARETQYF. CDR3 sequence (DNA): TGTGCCAGCAGGGCTCAGGGGGCTAGGGAGACCCAGTACTTC.

This clone was recorded at least ten times. CDR3 sequence (DNA): TGTGCCAGCAGGCATCAGAGACGCGGGACTCCCCGTGAAGGTGGCTACACCTTC. This translates into CASRHQRRGTPREGGYTF. The chain couples TRBV9 to TRBJ1-2, with a tentative D call TRBD1 (5 bases). Germline V CDR1 and CDR2: SGDLS, YYNGEE. The CDR3 has 18 amino acids. Trimming took 5 bases from V and 7 from J, leaving 30 bases between them.

The chain uses TRBV28 and TRBJ1-1; 9 positions agree with TRBD1. The V gene end was trimmed by 3 bases and the J gene end by 11 bases; junction bases not matched to a gene: 10. The CDR3 is 14 amino acids. Germline assignment: CDR1 MDHEN and CDR2 SYDVKM. CDR3 coding DNA: TGTGCCAGCAGTTTCATTTTACAGGGGGCTTCGGCTTTCTTT. Encoded protein: CASSFILQGASAFF.

V gene TRBV7-3 combines with J gene TRBJ2-1, with a possible D match to TRBD1 (6 bases). CDR3 length equals 15 residues. V lost 1 base, J lost 5 bases, and 12 bases lay in between. Per the germline V gene, CDR1 is SGHTA and CDR2 is FQGTGA. CDR3 in amino acids: CASSLSGTTNNEQFF. CDR3 in DNA: TGTGCCAGCAGCTTAAGTGGGACAACGAACAATGAGCAGTTCTTC.

The table lists this clone with a count of one. The rearrangement uses TRBV14 and TRBJ2-3; tentative D call: TRBD2 (6 bases). The germline V and J ends were trimmed by 0 bases and 1 base, with 8 bases remaining between them. The CDR3 is 15 amino acids. From germline, CDR1 is SGHDN and CDR2 FVKESK. CDR3 coding DNA: TGTGCCAGCAGCCAAGAAGGCGGGGGCACAGATACGCAGTATTTT. Protein product: CASSQEGGGTDTQYF.

This clone appeared a few times. The V gene is TRBV4-3, the J gene TRBJ1-6, with a tentative D call TRBD1 (5 bases). Germline-derived CDR1 and CDR2 are LGHNA and YSLEER. The CDR3 is 15 amino acids. V lost 4 bases and J 4 bases, leaving 11 bases between the germline ends. The CDR3 DNA reads TGCGCCAGCAGCCGGCAGGGAGGGTATAATTCACCCCTCCACTTT. Protein sequence: CASSRQGGYNSPLHF.

The chain uses TRBV4-3 and TRBJ2-1; D remains unclear. The CDR3 sequence is 14 residues long. The V and J ends lost 1 base and 5 bases respectively, with 9 bases between them. The germline V gene has CDR1 LGHNA and CDR2 YSLEER. CDR3 region: CASSQGGGHNEQFF. The CDR3 nucleotides are TGCGCCAGCAGCCAAGGCGGCGGTCACAATGAGCAGTTCTTC.

The chain is built from TRBV7-9 and TRBJ2-3; TRBD2 matches at 14 bases. The germline V gene has CDR1 SEHNR and CDR2 FQNEAQ (reference sequence). CDR3 length: 19 amino acids. Unmatched junction bases numbered 12, after V lost 1 base and J lost 6 bases. The chain's CDR3 is CASSLDGTSGSDPLDTQYF. In nucleotides, the CDR3 is TGTGCCAGCAGCTTAGATGGGACTAGCGGGAGCGACCCCCTGGATACGCAGTATTTT.

As to this clone: The conserved phenylalanine or tryptophan normally closing the CDR3 is absent here, so this likely arose from a read error. Because the CDR3's place on the DNA is in doubt, the DNA is left out and the CDR3 is given as listed by TCRdb. This chain connects TRBV21-1 to TRBJ2-7; the table names TRBD2, a call not compared with the DNA. TRBV21-1 has pseudogene status. The CDR3 length equals 11 residues, ends included. CDR3 loop: CASSSRTGDGL.

The chain recombines TRBV9 with TRBJ1-1; 8 nucleotides match TRBD1. The length of the CDR3 is 15 residues. Germline values: CDR1 SGDLS, CDR2 YYNGEE. V lost 3 bases, J lost 8 bases, and 12 bases stayed unmatched. The CDR3 coding sequence is TGTGCCAGCAGCGACAGGACAGGGCCCTTGGGCGAAGCTTTCTTT. The encoded protein is CASSDRTGPLGEAFF.

This chain uses TRBV11-3 with TRBJ2-3; 9 bases are shared with TRBD1. CDR1 and CDR2 (germline): SGHNT, YENEEA. V was clipped by 5 bases and J by 1 base; unmatched bases: 7. This CDR3 region has 16 residues. This CDR3 is CASSTGTGFGTDTQYF. The CDR3 coding sequence is TGTGCCAGCAGCACCGGGACAGGGTTCGGCACAGATACGCAGTATTTT.

This clone has more than one count but fewer than ten. The chain uses TRBV6-1 and TRBJ2-5, with 7 nucleotides matching TRBD1. The germline V gene has CDR1 MNHNS and CDR2 SASEGT. J was trimmed by 5 bases and V by 4 bases; bases with no gene match: 19. The CDR3 is 18 residues long. In nucleotides, the CDR3 is TGTGCCAGCAGTGGCTTAAATTCTAAACAGGGGCCCAAGGAGACCCAGTACTTC. Protein product: CASSGLNSKQGPKETQYF.

The genes are TRBV27 and TRBJ2-7; D ambiguous. CDR3 length: 14 amino acids. Looked up from germline, CDR1 is MNHEY and CDR2 is SMNVEV (reference sequence). V lost 5 bases to trimming and J lost 3 bases, with 14 bases between them. DNA for the CDR3: TGTGCCAGCAGTACCCGCCGGTCCCTCTACGAGCAGTACTTC. Translating gives CASSTRRSLYEQYF.

This chain links TRBV6-2 or TRBV6-3 with TRBJ1-4; D unresolved. Trimming cost V 6 bases and J 6 bases, with 8 bases left between them. Germline values: CDR1 MNHEY, CDR2 SVGEGT. CDR3 size: 12 residues. The CDR3 region is CASSPTDEKLFF. The DNA of the CDR3 is TGTGCCAGCAGCCCTACGGATGAAAAACTGTTTTTT.

The gene calls are TRBV15 and TRBJ2-3; TRBD2 aligns across 12 bases. V dropped 0 bases and J dropped 5; count of bases not matched to a gene: 6. The CDR3 has 17 residues. CDR1 and CDR2 from the germline V gene are LNHNV and YYDKDF (reference sequence). CDR3 sequence: CATSRDLSSGGEDTQYF. CDR3 sequence (DNA): TGTGCCACCAGCAGAGATCTATCTAGCGGGGGGGAAGATACGCAGTATTTT. The full variable domain, completed using reference TRBV15 and TRBJ2-3, is DAMVIQNPRYQVTQFGKPVTLSCSQTLNHNVMYWYQQKSSQAPKLLFHYYDKDFNNEADTPDNFQSRRPNTSFCFLDIRSPGLGDTAMYLCATSRDLSSGGEDTQYFGPGTRLTVL.

V and J are TRBV28 and TRBJ2-3, with 9 bases that match TRBD2. The germline CDR1 and CDR2 sequences are MDHEN and SYDVKM. Trimming cost V 6 bases and J 4 bases; bases outside gene matches: 5. The CDR3 covers 14 residues. CDR3 sequence: CASRDLAGSDTQYF. The CDR3 nucleotides are TGTGCCAGCAGAGATCTAGCGGGGTCAGATACGCAGTATTTT.

The chain uses TRBV6-6 and TRBJ2-2, with D possibly matching TRBD2 (6 bases). CDR1 and CDR2 (germline): MNHNY, SVGAGI (reference sequence). This CDR3 has 16 residues. The V and J ends lost 0 bases and 0 bases respectively, with 8 bases between them. CDR3 in amino acids: CASSYSQRANTGELFF. CDR3 DNA: TGTGCCAGCAGTTACTCCCAGCGGGCGAACACCGGGGAGCTGTTTTTT.

The chain couples TRBV19 to TRBJ2-3; TRBD1 matches at 7 bases. The CDR3 is 14 amino acids. Per germline, CDR1 LNHDA and CDR2 SQIVND (reference sequence). With 7 bases clipped from V and 3 bases from J, the junction kept 7 bases outside the gene matches. The CDR3 DNA follows: TGTGCCAGTACCCCCCCGACAGGGACAGATACGCAGTATTTT. Protein: CASTPPTGTDTQYF.